The source of this T cell receptor beta chain is a study of T cell responses to AZD1222 COVID-19 vaccine. Sequenced by immunoSEQ multiplex PCR; TCRdb stores in-frame clones only, minus some. This sample yields 90,000 or so clones, of which roughly 90% are seen a single time; roughly 5% belongs to the top ten. Per the germline V gene, CDR1 is LGHDT and CDR2 is YNNKEL (reference sequence). V was clipped by 4 bases and J by 4 bases, with 7 bases between them. The CDR3 covers 12 residues. This chain links TRBV3-1 (or the pseudogene TRBV3-2) with TRBJ1-1; D not resolved. The TCR sequence derives from an adult who received the AZD1222 COVID-19 vaccine. This specimen consisted of peripheral blood, obtained 28 days after the second AZD1222 dose. The CDR3 loop is CASSPLGTEAFF. DNA of the CDR3: TGTGCCAGCAGCCCGCTCGGCACTGAAGCTTTCTTT.